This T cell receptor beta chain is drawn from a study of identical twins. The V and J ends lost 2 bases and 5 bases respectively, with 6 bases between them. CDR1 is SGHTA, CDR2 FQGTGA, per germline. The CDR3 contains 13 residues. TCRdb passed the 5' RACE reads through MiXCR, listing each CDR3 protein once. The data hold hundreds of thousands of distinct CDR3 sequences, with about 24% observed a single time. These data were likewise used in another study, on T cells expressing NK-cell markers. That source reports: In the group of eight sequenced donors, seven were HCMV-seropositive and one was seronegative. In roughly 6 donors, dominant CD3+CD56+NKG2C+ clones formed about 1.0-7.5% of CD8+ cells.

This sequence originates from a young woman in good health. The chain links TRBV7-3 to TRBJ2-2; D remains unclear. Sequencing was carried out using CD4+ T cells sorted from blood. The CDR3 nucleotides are TGTGCCAGCAGCTTAGCGGCGACCGGGGAGCTGTTTTTT. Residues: CASSLAATGELFF.